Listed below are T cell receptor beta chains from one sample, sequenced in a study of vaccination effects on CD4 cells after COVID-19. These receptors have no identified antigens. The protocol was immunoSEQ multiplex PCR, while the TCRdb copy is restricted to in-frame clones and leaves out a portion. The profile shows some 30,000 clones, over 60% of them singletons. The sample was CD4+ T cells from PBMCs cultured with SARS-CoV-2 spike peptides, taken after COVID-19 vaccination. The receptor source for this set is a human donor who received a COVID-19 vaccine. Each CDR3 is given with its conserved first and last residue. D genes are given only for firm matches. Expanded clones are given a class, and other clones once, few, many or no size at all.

cdr3_aa: CASSVDRANEKLFF; cdr3_nt: TGTGCCAGCAGTGTGGACAGGGCTAATGAAAAACTGTTTTTT; clone_size: .; d_call: TRBD1; j_call: TRBJ1-4; v_call: TRBV2
cdr3_aa: CASSVDASGRGELFF; cdr3_nt: TGTGCCAGCAGCGTAGATGCTAGCGGGAGGGGGGAGCTGTTTTTT; clone_size: .; d_call: TRBD2; j_call: TRBJ2-2; v_call: TRBV9
cdr3_aa: CASSLAVDQPQHF; cdr3_nt: TGTGCCAGCAGCTTAGCGGTTGATCAGCCCCAGCATTTT; clone_size: medium-sized; d_call: .; j_call: TRBJ1-5; v_call: TRBV7-7
cdr3_aa: CASSYSGTGPNEQYF; cdr3_nt: TGCGCCAGCAGCTACTCCGGGACGGGTCCTAACGAGCAGTACTTC; clone_size: few; d_call: .; j_call: TRBJ2-7; v_call: TRBV5-1
cdr3_aa: CASGPPVNYNEQFF; cdr3_nt: TGTGCTAGTGGTCCCCCTGTAAACTACAATGAGCAGTTCTTC; clone_size: medium-sized; d_call: .; j_call: TRBJ2-1; v_call: TRBV12-5
cdr3_aa: CASSIRSSGVDTGELFF; cdr3_nt: TGTGCCAGTAGTATTCGTTCCTCGGGAGTGGACACCGGGGAGCTGTTTTTT; clone_size: .; d_call: .; j_call: TRBJ2-2; v_call: TRBV19
cdr3_aa: CASSYGGNQPQHF; cdr3_nt: TGTGCCAGCAGTTACGGCGGCAATCAGCCCCAGCATTTT; clone_size: .; d_call: .; j_call: TRBJ1-5; v_call: TRBV6-5
cdr3_aa: CASSDVGSPEQYF; cdr3_nt: TGTGCCAGCAGTGACGTTGGGAGTCCCGAGCAGTACTTC; clone_size: .; d_call: .; j_call: TRBJ2-7; v_call: TRBV2
cdr3_aa: CASSLEPGSYNEQFF; cdr3_nt: TGCGCCAGCAGCTTGGAGCCAGGGAGCTACAATGAGCAGTTCTTC; clone_size: few; d_call: .; j_call: TRBJ2-1; v_call: TRBV5-1
cdr3_aa: CASSWDRRISSNQPQHF; cdr3_nt: TGTGCCAGCAGCTGGGACAGAAGAATTAGTAGCAATCAGCCCCAGCATTTT; clone_size: few; d_call: TRBD1; j_call: TRBJ1-5; v_call: TRBV2